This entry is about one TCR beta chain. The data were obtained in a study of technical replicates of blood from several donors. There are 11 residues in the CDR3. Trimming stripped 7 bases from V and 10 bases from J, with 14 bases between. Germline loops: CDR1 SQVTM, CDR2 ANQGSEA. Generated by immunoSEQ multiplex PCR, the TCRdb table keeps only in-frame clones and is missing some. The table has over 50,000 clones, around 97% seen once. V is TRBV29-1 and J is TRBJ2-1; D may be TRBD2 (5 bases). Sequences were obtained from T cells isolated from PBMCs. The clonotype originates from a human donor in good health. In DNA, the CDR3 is TGCAGCGGGTGGGTAAGCGGAGAGCAGTTCTTC. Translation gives CSGWVSGEQFF.